This TCR beta chain was recovered during a study of a mutant IDH1 vaccine in newly diagnosed glioma. This clone has a single count. As yet, its antigen is unknown. CDR1 and CDR2 (germline): MNHEY, SMNVEV (reference sequence). Trimming took 6 bases from V and 4 from J; bases not matched to a gene: 8. The CDR3 spans 15 residues. Some clones are missing from TCRdb's copy, which holds only in-frame ones; the method was immunoSEQ multiplex PCR. The sample consists of 70,000 to 90,000 clones, approximately 85% of them appearing once. Indicated time point: week 23, last vaccination. Doses consisted of 300 ug of mutant IDH1 20-mer peptide each, paired with topical imiquimod.

The V call is TRBV27, the J call TRBJ2-4, with TRBD1 matching over 8 bases. This TCR came from a man under 40 with glioma. Some clones in this sample may be carry-over from other donors' samples. Sequencing was performed on PBMCs, taken from a glioma patient whose treatment included an IDH1 peptide vaccine. The CDR3 sequence: CASRKDRGLKNIQYF. DNA for the CDR3: TGTGCCAGCAGAAAAGACAGGGGCCTAAAAAACATTCAGTACTTC.